The clone carrying this T cell receptor beta chain was counted ten times or more. Its specificity is unknown. TCRdb called the 5' RACE reads again in MiXCR, with one record for every CDR3 protein. The sample contains around 100,000 distinct CDR3 sequences, 20% to 25% of which appear only once. The sample comes from a study of T-cell memory formation after mild COVID-19. The CDR3 sequence is 14 residues long. Germline CDR1 SGHRS, CDR2 YFSETQ. The germline V and J ends were trimmed by 0 bases and 3 bases, with 10 bases remaining between them. Whole-study findings and limits: While clones contracting from day 15 to 85 were balanced between CD4 and CD8, later expanders leaned CD4+.

Sample: PBMCs or a T cell subset sorted from them (not recorded which). This sequence originates from a man in his late teens or twenties who had mild COVID-19 (a few samples of this study predate the infection). Cell type and time point are not known. This chain uses TRBV5-1 with TRBJ2-7; D remains unclear. CDR3 coding DNA: TGCGCCAGCAGCTTGGGAGGCGGACGCTACGAGCAGTACTTC. Translating it yields CASSLGGGRYEQYF.